The following is a T cell receptor (beta chain) sequence with its context. Together with thyroid ultrasound, orbital computed tomography, serum thyroxine and TRAb, clinical symptoms were used for diagnoses. Researchers took RNA transcripts and amplified the TCR beta CDR3 regions from them. First-round RT-PCR targeting the TCR CDR3 was performed with the HTBI primer set. TCRdb re-analysed the multiplex PCR reads in MiXCR, keeping a single row per CDR3 protein. Found here are approximately 690,000 distinct CDR3 sequences, 13% to 15% of them singletons; the top ten hold approximately 12%. This entry comes from a study of T cells in Graves' hyperthyroidism and ophthalmopathy. Trimming took 2 bases from V and 2 from J, leaving 10 bases between them. Germline CDR1 is SGHKS and CDR2 is YYEKEE (reference sequence). CDR3 length: 15 amino acids.

The chain couples TRBV5-5 to TRBJ2-2; weak D call: TRBD2 (6 bases). This receptor was taken from a woman aged 45-60 years with Graves' ophthalmopathy. The sequenced sample consisted of blood. CDR3 bases: TGTGCCAGCAGCTTACGGCGGGGAAACACCGGGGAGCTGTTTTTT. Protein sequence: CASSLRRGNTGELFF.